This TCR beta chain is from a study of shared clonotypes between healthy human individuals. The study's findings and limits: About 5% was the fraction of naive CD4 clonotypes found shared across a few donors.

A note on this clone: Its antigen is undetermined.

Sorted-subset replicate PCRs used 150 to 200 ng of genomic DNA. This amount corresponded to about 30,000 T cell genomes. Only in-frame clones appear in the TCRdb table, and some are missing; sequencing was by immunoSEQ multiplex PCR. This table holds around 2,100,000 clones, over 85% found once. The V gene lost 0 bases and the J gene lost 0 bases, with 9 bases spanning the gap. This CDR3 comprises 15 residues. Germline V lookup: CDR1 MNHEY, CDR2 SVGAGI. CD8 cells classed as naive were CD45RO-negative and positively selected for CCR7, excluding terminally differentiated effector memory CD45RA+ cells. The rearrangement uses TRBV6-5 and TRBJ2-7; D call uncertain. The sequenced sample was naive CD8+ T cells sorted from blood. This sequence originates from a young man in good health. The CDR3 loop reads CASSYSNGLSYEQYF. DNA for the CDR3: TGTGCCAGCAGTTACTCGAACGGCCTCTCCTACGAGCAGTACTTC.